This TCR beta chain is from a study of CD8 T cells in ankylosing spondylitis. Study-level points and caveats: A motif of several highly homologous TCR beta variants was seen as apparently characteristic of ankylosing spondylitis blood. Earlier work had already found some motif variants in reactive arthritis synovial fluid and blood. Significantly higher representation of disease-linked clones was reported for matched ankylosing spondylitis synovial fluid.

Germline CDR1 is SGHRS and CDR2 is YFSETQ. The CDR3 has 14 amino acids. V was clipped by 5 bases and J by 4 bases, with 13 bases between them. As the method for making TCR beta libraries, quantitative 5'-RACE with molecular barcodes was used. TCRdb reprocessed the 5' RACE reads with MiXCR, giving one entry per CDR3 protein. The repertoire has about 450,000 distinct CDR3 sequences, roughly 27% of them found once; the top ten carry 0.85% to 1%. As concerns this clonotype: What it binds is not known.

The sequence was obtained from a male donor with ankylosing spondylitis. This rearrangement joins TRBV5-1 to TRBJ2-1, with D perhaps TRBD1 (5 bases). The sequenced sample was blood, either unsorted or a sorted T cell fraction (not recorded which). In DNA, the CDR3 is TGCGCCAGCAGTCGCGGACAAGCATACAATGAGCAGTTCTTC. Translation gives CASSRGQAYNEQFF.